The following is a T cell receptor beta chain sequence with its context. Its recognized antigen is unknown. No base quality information exists; no much larger clone differs at one position. The sample originates from a study of T cell changes during pregnancy in multiple sclerosis (dated 2019 in TCRdb). About the full investigation: The study looked at changes in the T cell repertoire across pregnancy in women with multiple sclerosis.

CDR1 and CDR2 are read off the germline V gene as SGHTA and FQGNSA. Including cysteine and phenylalanine, the CDR3 has 15 amino acids. Only the CDR3 DNA is retained, 45 bases long and in frame from the first base. Trimming takes 2 bases off V and 3 bases off J; junction bases not matched to a gene: 3. Receptor libraries were prepared by the immunoSEQ multiplex PCR assay. TCRdb took over this immuneACCESS table, retaining in-frame rearrangements with V and J assigned. Such tables are incomplete; in checked studies, under half of the missing clones stem from an unresolved V gene, and the remainder is unexplained. The sample yields 45,000 to 60,000 clones; more than 85% were counted once. The biggest ten clones account for about 1.2% of the sample.

Sample: peripheral blood, taken after pregnancy. Here the chain combines TRBV7-2 and TRBJ2-7; the central 11 bases match TRBD2. The receptor was derived from a female donor in good health, enrolled as a control in a pregnancy study. CDR3 reads: CASSLLAGGRYEQYF. In nucleotides, the sequence is TGTGCCAGCAGCTTATTAGCGGGAGGGCGCTACGAGCAGTACTTC. Outside the CDR3, residues come from the reference TRBV7-2 and TRBJ2-7 proteins, so the full variable domain is: GAGVSQSPSNKVTEKGKDVELRCDPISGHTALYWYRQSLGQGLEFLIYFQGNSAPDKSGLPSDRFSAERTGGSVSTLTIQRTQQEDSAVYLCASSLLAGGRYEQYFGPGTRLTVT.